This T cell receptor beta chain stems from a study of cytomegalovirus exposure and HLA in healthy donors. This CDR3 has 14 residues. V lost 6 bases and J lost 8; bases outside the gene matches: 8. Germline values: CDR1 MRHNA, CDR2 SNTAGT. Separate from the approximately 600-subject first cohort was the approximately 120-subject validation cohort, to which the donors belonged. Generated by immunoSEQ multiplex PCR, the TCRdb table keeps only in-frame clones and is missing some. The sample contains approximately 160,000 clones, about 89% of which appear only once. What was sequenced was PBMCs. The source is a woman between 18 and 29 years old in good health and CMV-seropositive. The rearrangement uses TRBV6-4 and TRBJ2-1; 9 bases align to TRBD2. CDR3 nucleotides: TGTGCCAGCAGCAGGACTAGCGAGTGGGATGAGCAGTTCTTC. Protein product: CASSRTSEWDEQFF.